These T cell receptor beta chains were read from a single sample in a study of blood T cell repertoires in COVID-19. The repertoire was sequenced with immunoSEQ multiplex PCR; TCRdb's copy has only in-frame clones and lacks some. The table records approximately 270,000 clones, around 92% of them present only once. Source material: PBMCs or T cells enriched from blood (not recorded which). The receptors derive from a woman aged 55-75 years who had recovered from COVID-19. Both conserved end residues are part of each CDR3. D genes are given only for firm matches. Size tells how often a clone was seen (once, few, many) or the class of an expanded clone, and some rows leave it out.

>TRBV6-5|TRBD1|TRBJ2-7|.
CASSFNRGRLSYEQYF
TGTGCCAGCAGTTTCAACAGGGGGCGACTCAGCTACGAGCAGTACTTC
>TRBV27|.|TRBJ1-6|once
CASSLSAATYNSPLHF
TGTGCCAGCAGTTTATCCGCGGCGACCTATAATTCACCCCTCCACTTT
>TRBV11-1|.|TRBJ2-1|once
CASSLNNNEQFF
TGTGCCAGCAGCTTAAACAACAATGAGCAGTTCTTC
>TRBV15|.|TRBJ1-1|.
CATRRGGTEAFF
TGTGCCACCCGAAGGGGAGGAACTGAAGCTTTCTTT
>TRBV3-1/TRBV3-2|.|TRBJ2-7|.
CASSQVFYEQYF
TGTGCCAGCAGCCAAGTCTTCTACGAGCAGTACTTC
>TRBV7-3|TRBD1|TRBJ2-7|.
CASSWGTGGFDEQYF
TGTGCCAGCAGCTGGGGGACAGGGGGTTTCGACGAGCAGTACTTC
>TRBV4-2|TRBD2|TRBJ2-5|.
CASNQVRGGETQYF
TGTGCCAGCAACCAAGTTCGGGGGGGGGAGACCCAGTACTTC
>TRBV21-1|.|TRBJ1-1|once
CASSKGTEAFF
TGTGCCAGCAGCAAAGGGACAGAAGCTTTCTTT
>TRBV29-1|.|TRBJ2-2|.
CSVGGTGELFF
TGCAGCGTTGGAGGAACCGGGGAGCTGTTTTTT
>TRBV27|.|TRBJ2-7|.
CASSLLGDRYEQYF
TGTGCCAGCAGTTTATTAGGAGATCGGTACGAGCAGTACTTC
>TRBV9|TRBD2|TRBJ2-7|.
CASSEGLAGAYEQYF
TGTGCCAGCAGCGAGGGACTAGCGGGGGCCTACGAGCAGTACTTC
>TRBV5-4|TRBD2|TRBJ2-2|.
CASSLGAGSVTGELFF
TGTGCCAGCAGCCTGGGAGCGGGGTCAGTCACCGGGGAGCTGTTTTTT
>TRBV11-2|.|TRBJ1-1|once
CASSLGSWGLEAFF
TGTGCCAGCAGCTTAGGGAGTTGGGGCCTAGAAGCTTTCTTT
>TRBV2|.|TRBJ1-6|.
CASSESVNYNSPLHF
TGTGCCAGCAGTGAGTCAGTGAACTATAATTCACCCCTCCACTTT
>TRBV4-1|.|TRBJ1-1|once
CASSQEHNRRLWDTEAFF
TGCGCCAGCAGCCAAGAACATAACAGGCGCCTTTGGGACACTGAAGCTTTCTTT
>TRBV7-2|TRBD1|TRBJ1-2|.
CASSSPPGQGTNNYGYTF
TGTGCCAGCAGCTCACCACCGGGACAGGGAACTAATAACTATGGCTACACCTTC
>TRBV18|TRBD1|TRBJ1-1|.
CASSPNRGLKFSHTEAFF
TGTGCCAGCTCACCAAACAGGGGGTTAAAGTTTAGTCACACTGAAGCTTTCTTT
>TRBV10-3|.|TRBJ1-4|.
CAISELFMRTTNEKLFF
TGTGCCATCAGTGAGTTGTTTATGCGAACAACTAATGAAAAACTGTTTTTT
>TRBV30|.|TRBJ1-2|few
CAWSVPGGYTF
TGTGCCTGGAGTGTACCGGGAGGCTACACCTTC
>TRBV9|TRBD1|TRBJ1-1|.
CASSQMTGNTEAFF
TGTGCCAGCAGCCAAATGACAGGGAATACTGAAGCTTTCTTT
>TRBV5-6|.|TRBJ2-7|.
CASRLQGSYEQYF
TGTGCCAGCAGATTACAGGGTTCCTACGAGCAGTACTTC
>TRBV2|TRBD2|TRBJ2-5|.
CASNIDGEGETQYF
TGTGCCAGCAACATCGACGGGGAGGGTGAGACCCAGTACTTC
>TRBV9|.|TRBJ1-5|.
CASSVEPGIGQPQHF
TGTGCCAGCAGCGTAGAGCCCGGGATTGGTCAGCCCCAGCATTTT
>TRBV6-4|TRBD1|TRBJ1-2|.
CASSMTGVYGYTF
TGTGCCAGCAGTATGACAGGGGTCTATGGCTACACCTTC
>TRBV5-1|TRBD1|TRBJ2-7|.
CASSRDRGFGASYEQYF
TGCGCCAGCAGTCGGGACAGGGGCTTCGGGGCCTCCTACGAGCAGTACTTC
>TRBV11-1|.|TRBJ1-1|.
CASSLGTTEAFF
TGTGCCAGCAGCTTAGGGACAACTGAAGCTTTCTTT
>TRBV5-1|TRBD1|TRBJ2-5|.
CASSLRPTGGQETQYF
TGCGCCAGCAGCTTAAGGCCGACAGGGGGTCAAGAGACCCAGTACTTC
>TRBV9|TRBD2|TRBJ2-5|.
CASSEGLAGNQETQYF
TGTGCCAGCAGCGAGGGACTAGCGGGGAACCAAGAGACCCAGTACTTC
>TRBV10-3|TRBD1|TRBJ1-2|.
CAITGQGSGGYTF
TGTGCCATCACCGGACAGGGGTCAGGAGGCTACACCTTC
>TRBV5-1|TRBD2|TRBJ2-1|.
CASSPPGGDGDGGQFF
TGCGCCAGCAGCCCCCCGGGGGGGGACGGGGATGGGGGGCAGTTCTTC
>TRBV4-1|TRBD1|TRBJ1-2|once
CASSQVNRGGGYTF
TGCGCCAGCAGCCAAGTAAACAGGGGGGGAGGCTACACCTTC
>TRBV7-3|TRBD1|TRBJ2-7|.
CASSPHGGQAYEQYF
TGTGCCAGCAGCCCTCATGGGGGACAGGCCTACGAGCAGTACTTC